Below are 6 T cell receptor beta chains sequenced from a single sample in a study of Ad26.COV2.S vaccination and SARS-CoV-2 variants. Sequencing used immunoSEQ multiplex PCR; TCRdb keeps in-frame clones, though not all of them. The top ten clones hold about 2.8% of a sample with around 250,000 clones, about 83% of them seen once. As for treatment: 15 to 20 received Ad26.COV2.S at low or high dose, single or two shots; a few received placebo; per-sample allocation not given. Following the first vaccine or placebo injection, samples were taken on day 63. Material: peripheral blood, obtained in a trial of Ad26.COV2.S vaccine versus placebo. These receptors were obtained from a person aged 18-60 years who received the Ad26.COV2.S COVID-19 vaccine or a placebo.

This chain links TRBV27 with TRBJ1-1; D gene unclear. CDR3 length equals 13 residues. Trimming cost V 3 bases and J 2 bases, with 7 bases left between them. The V gene's germline CDR1 is MNHEY and CDR2 SMNVEV (reference sequence). Here the CDR3 DNA reads TGTGCCAGCAGTTTGGGCAGCAACACTGAAGCTTTCTTT. Its translation: CASSLGSNTEAFF.

The gene calls are TRBV25-1 and TRBJ1-1; 7 nucleotides line up with TRBD1. J lost 3 bases, V lost 5 bases, and 9 bases had no gene match. Germline values: CDR1 MGHDK, CDR2 SYGVNS. This CDR3 is 15 amino acids long. CDR3 bases: TGTGCCAGCAGTCCCGGGACAGTACAGGACACTGAAGCTTTCTTT. Its translation is CASSPGTVQDTEAFF. The variable domain in full, completed from reference TRBV25-1 and TRBJ1-1, reads EADIYQTPRYLVIGTGKKITLECSQTMGHDKMYWYQQDPGMELHLIHYSYGVNSTEKGDLSSESTVSRIRTEHFPLTLESARPSHTSQYLCASSPGTVQDTEAFFGQGTRLTVV.

This clone has a handful of counts. The chain employs TRBV20-1 and TRBJ2-1, with D possibly being TRBD2 (6 bases). V dropped 3 bases and J dropped 3 bases, with 12 bases sitting between them. CDR1 and CDR2 from the germline V gene are DFQATT and SNEGSKA (reference sequence). The CDR3 is 14 residues long. The CDR3 here is CSASRGNDYNEQFF. The CDR3, as DNA: TGCAGTGCTAGTCGGGGGAACGACTACAATGAGCAGTTCTTC.

The V call is TRBV14, the J call TRBJ1-1, with TRBD1 as a possible D gene (6 bases). CDR1 is SGHDN and CDR2 is FVKESK in the germline V gene. V lost 0 bases and J lost 4, with 12 bases in between. This CDR3 comprises 15 residues. CDR3 nucleotide sequence: TGTGCCAGCAGCCAAGATAGGGGGGTGTTCACTGAAGCTTTCTTT. Translation gives CASSQDRGVFTEAFF.

This sequence joins TRBV27 and TRBJ2-7; a possible D gene is TRBD2 (6 bases). Germline CDR1 and CDR2: MNHEY and SMNVEV (reference sequence). This CDR3 contains 14 residues. V was pared by 4 bases and J by 5 bases, with 15 bases between. CDR3 bases: TGTGCCAGCAGTTCCCTTTTAGCGGCGAACGAGCAGTACGTC. It yields the protein CASSSLLAANEQYV.

This rearrangement joins TRBV12-3 or TRBV12-4 to TRBJ2-7, with D possibly being TRBD2 (6 bases). Between the trimmed V and J ends, which lost 6 bases and 6 bases, there was a span of 12 bases. The CDR3 contains 12 residues. The CDR3 DNA reads TGTGCCAGCAGCCGCGGGACGTCCGAGCAGTACGTC. As protein: CASSRGTSEQYV.